The T cell receptor beta chain under discussion was sequenced for a study of blood T cell repertoires in COVID-19. Overall study: Collection of acute and convalescent COVID-19 samples took place in the United States, Italy and Spain.

CDR1 is SGDLS and CDR2 is YYNGEE in the germline V gene. Trimming removed 2 bases from V and 8 bases from J, with 16 bases in between. The CDR3 covers 14 residues. Authors' processing steps: Reference gene primer amplification gave estimated nucleated cell counts. Data came from immunoSEQ multiplex PCR; TCRdb stores just in-frame clones and leaves some out. V and J calls and clone size are as listed in that table; D and trimming were resolved from the DNA. Of approximately 110,000 clones listed, more than 80% are singletons. The clonotype originates from a woman aged 55-70 years with COVID-19, enrolled during active disease. The genes are TRBV9 and TRBJ1-2; perhaps TRBD1 as D (5 bases). The specimen sequenced was peripheral blood. The CDR3 reads CASSVLGGEAGYTF. The CDR3, as DNA: TGTGCCAGCAGCGTCTTAGGAGGGGAGGCGGGCTACACCTTC.